This entry is about one T cell receptor beta chain. What this receptor recognizes is not known. No quality values exist for individual bases; no much larger clone is one base distant. Blood samples were collected up to 4 times in the first month after transplant and then at least monthly when available. The library came from the immunoSEQ multiplex PCR assay. Adaptive Biotechnologies carried out high-throughput TCR-beta CDR3 sequencing of genomic DNA for most patients. The paper's data handling went like this. TCR sequencing data were retrieved from Adaptive's ImmunoSEQ software for 15 to 20 patients, whereas a few other patients were processed with MiXCR and VDJtools. CDR3 nucleotide sequences shared by donor and recipient were removed because the origin of these sequences could not be assigned. To count as alloreactive, a clone needed at least 2-fold expansion over unstimulated cells and a minimum CFSE-low frequency of 0.002% (template counts) or 0.001% (read counts). Mappable clones were those detected in sequenced pre-transplant spleen, lymph node, or MLR CFSE-low populations of the donor or recipient. The cumulative frequency of alloreactive clones was calculated as a percentage of all sequences, weighted by copy number. Held by TCRdb, this immuneACCESS table contains in-frame sequences only and omits some clones. Under half of the omission traces to an unresolved V gene where checked; the cause of the rest is unknown. The V and J calls and the clone size are those of that table, but D and trimming were determined from the DNA. This sample gives over 20,000 clones in total; 92% of them show up just once. 43% of the sample belongs to the ten largest clones.

Trimming at the junction amounts to 3 bases on V and 2 bases on J, and the germline ends lie 13 bases apart. Taken from cysteine to phenylalanine, the CDR3 has 15 residues. Just the 45-base CDR3 DNA is kept, in frame starting at base 1. From a lookup of the germline V gene (reference sequence), CDR1 and CDR2 are SEHNR and FQNEAQ. This sample is part of a study of graft-versus-host responses after intestinal transplantation (dated by TCRdb to about 2021). Some background on the complete study: Multivisceral, liver-intestinal, or isolated intestinal transplants were received by the recipients. Every recipient was given anti-thymocyte globulin induction, then maintenance tacrolimus and steroids for approximately 3 years. After intestinal transplantation, graft-versus-host and host-versus-graft alloreactive T cell clones were followed in the graft, circulation and bone marrow using bulk TCR-beta CDR3 sequencing. Alloreactive clones were identified by sequencing pre-transplant mixed lymphocyte reaction products and comparing them with unstimulated pre-transplant donor and recipient T cells. A cohort of 20 to 25 intestinal transplant recipients, including one retransplant, was enrolled, and a few patients lacking pretransplant specimens were excluded. Donor T cell macrochimerism was defined as a peak of at least 4% donor T cells among recipient peripheral blood mononuclear cells. Rather than being sequenced by the commercial service, samples from three later patients were sequenced in-house on an Illumina MiSeq and processed with MiXCR.

General conclusions and limits of the study: GvH clones were found in recipient bone marrow, and some of the GvH clones appeared earlier in ileal mucosa or blood, which is consistent with an intestinal mucosal origin. The relatively low number and heterogeneity of intestinal transplant patients limited the conclusions. Patients with donor T cell macrochimerism had high GvH to HvG T cell clonal ratios in their allografts. Peak levels of circulating GvH clones were associated with declines in HvG clones early after transplant.

The chain employs TRBV7-9 and TRBJ2-5, with the D gene uncertain. Sequencing was performed on PBMCs, taken about 250 days after intestinal transplant. The receptor's source is a human patient who received an intestinal transplant, so some T cells may come from the graft donor. The DNA sequence is given as TGTGCCAGCAGCTTGGTTACAGCTGTACAAGAGACCCAGTACTTC. Translated, this gives CASSLVTAVQETQYF.